These T cell receptor beta chains were read from a single sample in a study of Graves' ophthalmopathy and Graves' hyperthyroidism. TCRdb redid the calling of the multiplex PCR reads with MiXCR, one entry per CDR3 protein. This sample yields around 1.1 million distinct CDR3 sequences, of which 35% to 45% are seen a single time; approximately 10% belongs to the top ten. Sequences were obtained from peripheral blood or thyroid tissue (not recorded which). These receptor sequences come from an adult man with Graves' hyperthyroidism. CDR3s include the opening cysteine and the closing phenylalanine or tryptophan. A D gene is named only where the DNA matches it firmly. Size is stated for part of the rows, as once, few or many counts, or as a class when the clone is expanded.

abundance | d_gene | j_gene | v_gene | CDR3aa | CDR3nt
few | NA | TRBJ1-4 | TRBV5-1 | CASSLRTVGATNEKLFF | TGCGCCAGCAGCTTGAGGACAGTTGGGGCAACTAATGAAAAACTGTTTTTT
many | TRBD1 | TRBJ2-7 | TRBV14 | CASSQEGTGRSYEQYF | TGTGCCAGCAGCCAAGAGGGGACAGGGCGCTCCTACGAGCAGTACTTC
NA | TRBD1 | TRBJ1-5 | TRBV28 | CASRGSGGSQPQHF | TGTGCCAGCAGGGGGTCAGGGGGCTCTCAGCCCCAGCATTTT
many | TRBD1 | TRBJ1-6 | TRBV20-1 | CSASRGATNSPLHF | TGCAGTGCTAGCAGGGGGGCGACGAATTCACCCCTCCACTTT
many | NA | TRBJ1-1 | TRBV5-1 | CASTYGGNYEAFF | TGCGCCAGCACCTATGGGGGGAATTATGAAGCTTTCTTT
many | TRBD1 | TRBJ2-5 | TRBV9 | CASSATGTGGLSQETQYF | TGTGCCAGCAGCGCAACCGGGACAGGGGGTTTGTCCCAAGAGACCCAGTACTTC
few | TRBD2 | TRBJ2-7 | TRBV10-3 | CAINRGRATYEQYF | TGTGCCATCAACCGGGGGAGGGCTACCTACGAGCAGTACTTC
many | NA | TRBJ1-2 | TRBV7-2 | CASSWGAGEGFGYTF | TGTGCCAGCAGCTGGGGGGCCGGGGAAGGGTTCGGCTACACCTTC
NA | NA | TRBJ1-6 | TRBV10-2 | CASSEGFRDLNSPLHF | TGCGCCAGCAGTGAGGGCTTTCGGGATTTGAATTCACCCCTCCACTTT
many | NA | TRBJ1-1 | TRBV7-2 | CASSPWGTNTEAFF | TGTGCCAGCAGCCCCTGGGGGACTAACACTGAAGCTTTCTTT
NA | TRBD1 | TRBJ2-7 | TRBV28 | CASSFIDRGTYEQYF | TGTGCCAGCAGTTTTATTGACAGGGGGACATACGAGCAGTACTTC
NA | TRBD1 | TRBJ1-6 | TRBV25-1 | CASQKTGFDSPLHF | TGTGCCAGCCAAAAGACAGGGTTCGATTCACCCCTCCACTTT
NA | TRBD1 | TRBJ2-5 | TRBV20-1 | CSADTGGFETQYF | TGCAGTGCCGACACAGGGGGTTTCGAGACCCAGTACTTC
few | NA | TRBJ1-5 | TRBV20-1 | CSAVRGGSENQPQHF | TGCAGTGCTGTCCGGGGGGGATCAGAGAATCAGCCCCAGCATTTT
few | NA | TRBJ1-2 | TRBV7-2 | CASDEVQVDYGYTF | TGTGCCAGCGATGAGGTCCAGGTAGACTATGGCTACACCTTC
once | TRBD2 | TRBJ2-5 | TRBV15 | CATSRDLAGRVETQYF | TGTGCCACCAGCAGAGATCTAGCGGGGAGGGTCGAGACCCAGTACTTC
few | NA | TRBJ1-1 | TRBV29-1 | CSLSYKGRGNTEAFF | TGCAGCTTAAGCTACAAGGGGCGAGGGAACACTGAAGCTTTCTTT
few | NA | TRBJ1-5 | TRBV18 | CASSPGARGGNQPQHF | TGTGCCAGCTCACCAGGGGCTCGGGGCGGCAATCAGCCCCAGCATTTT
NA | NA | TRBJ1-1 | TRBV20-1 | CSASSGGGNTEAFF | TGCAGTGCCTCATCAGGAGGAGGGAACACTGAAGCTTTCTTT
NA | TRBD2 | TRBJ2-5 | TRBV7-9 | CASSLSSGTQETQYF | TGTGCCAGCAGCCTCTCTAGCGGGACACAAGAGACCCAGTACTTC
NA | NA | TRBJ2-2 | TRBV15 | CATAGTGELFF | TGTGCCACCGCGGGGACAGGGGAGCTGTTTTTT
NA | NA | TRBJ2-7 | TRBV25-1 | CASRTVYEQYF | TGTGCCAGCAGAACAGTGTACGAGCAGTACTTC
NA | TRBD1 | TRBJ1-4 | TRBV25-1 | CASSARTGVNEKLFF | TGTGCCAGCAGTGCTAGGACAGGGGTCAATGAAAAACTGTTTTTT
NA | NA | TRBJ1-5 | TRBV7-9 | CATTPASRDFNQPQHF | TGTGCCACCACCCCGGCCAGCAGGGACTTCAATCAGCCCCAGCATTTT
many | NA | TRBJ2-5 | TRBV5-6 | CASRPTGLETQYF | TGTGCCAGCAGACCTACAGGGTTGGAGACCCAGTACTTC
many | NA | TRBJ1-2 | TRBV13 | CASSSWAQRGYTF | TGTGCCAGCAGCTCCTGGGCCCAGCGCGGCTACACCTTC
many | NA | TRBJ2-5 | TRBV11-2 | CASRPSWAGEETQYF | TGTGCCAGCAGGCCCTCGTGGGCAGGGGAAGAGACCCAGTACTTC